These 30 T cell receptor beta chains originate from one sample sequenced in a study of shared clonotypes between healthy human individuals. Sequencing used immunoSEQ multiplex PCR; TCRdb keeps in-frame clones, though not all of them. The profile shows approximately 2.5 million clones, 93% of them singletons. The specimen was naive CD4+ T cells from PBMCs. The subset is: CD45RA+ positively selected. These receptors all come from a man in his late teens or twenties in good health. Some clones in this sample may be carry-over from other donors' samples.

The CDR3 nucleotides are TGTGCCAGCAGTTCAACCCGGGGACACGGAGCTAACTATGGCTACACCTTC. Protein: CASSSTRGHGANYGYTF. The chain recombines TRBV28 with TRBJ1-2; TRBD1 might be the D (6 bases). The CDR3 runs to 17 residues. V dropped 4 bases and J dropped 0 bases, with 18 bases sitting between them. The germline gives CDR1 MDHEN, CDR2 SYDVKM.

With respect to this clone: With a much larger clone just one base away, this may be a read error. At the DNA level, this CDR3 is encoded by other sequences in the same sample as well. The chain is built from TRBV11-2 and TRBJ2-5; D gene ambiguous. Germline CDR1 and CDR2: SGHAT and FQNNGV. The V and J ends lost 1 base and 2 bases respectively, with 5 bases between them. This CDR3 has 13 amino acids. The CDR3 here is CASSLARQETQYF. CDR3 bases: TGTGCCAGCAGCTTAGCCAGACAAGAGACCCAGTACTTC.

This clone was detected only once. The chain combines TRBV30 with TRBJ2-1; 9 bases line up with TRBD2. From germline, CDR1 is GTSNPN and CDR2 SVGIG (reference sequence). The CDR3 consists of 17 residues. The J segment lost 7 bases and the V segment lost 4 bases, leaving 17 bases of the junction unmatched. For the CDR3, the DNA is TGTGCCTGGAAGGGAACGCCCGGGACTAGCAATCGGAATGAGCAGTTCTTC. This sequence encodes CAWKGTPGTSNRNEQFF.

This sequence joins TRBV10-2 and TRBJ2-5; 9 bases are a match to TRBD2. Germline V CDR1 and CDR2: WSHSY, SAAADI. V shed 8 bases, J shed 5 bases, and the junction held 9 bases outside the gene matches. The CDR3 is 14 residues long. The CDR3 protein is CASLSGSGGETQYF. The CDR3 DNA is TGCGCCAGCCTTAGCGGGAGTGGGGGTGAGACCCAGTACTTC.

The CDR3 protein is CASSLRTVTGEKLFF. In DNA form, the CDR3 reads TGTGCCAGCAGCCTAAGGACGGTTACTGGTGAAAAACTGTTTTTT. The V gene is TRBV7-2, the J gene TRBJ1-4; D call uncertain. This CDR3 has 15 amino acids. V gave up 5 bases and J gave up 7 bases, with 17 bases separating them. Germline V gene sequence: CDR1 SGHTA, CDR2 FQGNSA.

As to this clone: Distinct nucleotide sequences in the sample also encode this CDR3. The chain carries TRBV30 and TRBJ2-3, with TRBD2 matching over 8 bases. Germline V lookup: CDR1 GTSNPN, CDR2 SVGIG (reference sequence). With 4 bases clipped from V and 3 bases from J, the junction kept 0 bases outside the gene matches. CDR3 length equals 12 residues. Written as DNA, the CDR3 is TGTGCCTGGACTAGCGGGACAGATACGCAGTATTTT. It encodes CAWTSGTDTQYF.

This clone was detected only once. The rearrangement joins TRBV5-1 to TRBJ1-1, with 9 bases that match TRBD1. Trimming removed 4 bases from V and 4 bases from J; junction bases left unmatched: 5. CDR1 is SGHRS and CDR2 is YFSETQ in the germline V gene. This CDR3 region has 14 residues. The CDR3 sequence: CASSTGGLGTEAFF. CDR3 nucleotides: TGCGCCAGCAGCACAGGGGGCTTGGGCACTGAAGCTTTCTTT.

The chain links TRBV5-1 to TRBJ2-7; 10 bases are shared with TRBD1. CDR3 size: 15 residues. V shed 3 bases, J shed 2 bases, and the junction held 5 bases outside the gene matches. Germline V lookup: CDR1 SGHRS, CDR2 YFSETQ. The CDR3 here is CASSYGTGETYEQYF. CDR3 DNA: TGCGCCAGCAGCTATGGGACAGGGGAAACCTACGAGCAGTACTTC.

This clone is a singleton in its sample. Here the CDR3 reads CASNPGLASTDTQYF. DNA of the CDR3: TGCGCCAGCAACCCGGGACTAGCGAGCACAGATACGCAGTATTTT. This chain joins TRBV5-1 and TRBJ2-3; 10 bases fit TRBD2. This CDR3 has 15 residues. CDR1 and CDR2 from the germline V gene are SGHRS and YFSETQ. Losses at the gene ends were 6 bases for V and 0 bases for J; bases not matched to a gene: 4.

As concerns this clone: Distinct nucleotide sequences in the sample also encode this CDR3. The rearrangement uses TRBV18 and TRBJ2-5; D remains unclear. CDR1 KGHSH and CDR2 LQKENI come from the germline V gene. Trimming took 0 bases from V and 2 from J, leaving 7 bases between them. CDR3 length: 14 amino acids. CDR3 sequence reads: CASSPPSEQETQYF. The CDR3 bases are TGTGCCAGCTCACCACCGTCCGAGCAAGAGACCCAGTACTTC.

The J gene is TRBJ2-1, the V gene TRBV28, with TRBD2 matching 12 bases. CDR1 and CDR2 (germline): MDHEN, SYDVKM. The trim removed 2 bases at V and 12 bases at J, leaving 17 bases unmatched. The CDR3 loop spans 18 amino acids. The CDR3, as DNA: TGTGCCAGCAGTTTACTACGAACTAGCGGGAGGACCCTGGGGGGGCAGTTCTTC. As protein: CASSLLRTSGRTLGGQFF.

This sequence joins TRBV18 and TRBJ2-1; 13 bases fit TRBD2. Germline lookup yields CDR1 KGHSH and CDR2 LQKENI. Trimming cost V 2 bases and J 3 bases; bases outside gene matches: 4. The CDR3 length is 17 residues. The CDR3 is CASSPGGLAGVYNEQFF. DNA of the CDR3: TGTGCCAGCTCACCAGGAGGACTAGCGGGAGTCTACAATGAGCAGTTCTTC.

V is TRBV28 and J is TRBJ1-2; D is uncertain. Germline CDR1 MDHEN, CDR2 SYDVKM. The CDR3 covers 12 residues. The ends were cut back, 7 bases at V and 0 bases at J, with 6 bases in the middle. The CDR3 DNA reads as TGTGCCAGCACACTTACTAACTATGGCTACACCTTC. It yields the protein CASTLTNYGYTF.

The V gene is TRBV29-1, the J gene TRBJ2-3, with unresolved D. This CDR3 has 14 residues. Germline values: CDR1 SQVTM, CDR2 ANQGSEA. The V end was cut by 3 bases, the J end by 0 bases, with 10 bases between. The CDR3 DNA sequence: TGCAGCGTTGAGCCTTCAGTTAGCACAGATACGCAGTATTTT. Protein product: CSVEPSVSTDTQYF.

The J gene is TRBJ2-4, the V gene TRBV28; tentatively, D is TRBD1 (6 bases). V was clipped by 6 bases and J by 0 bases, with 12 bases between them. The germline V gene encodes CDR1 MDHEN and CDR2 SYDVKM. CDR3 length: 15 residues. CDR3 sequence: CASRTDRQAKNIQYF. The CDR3 DNA reads TGTGCCAGCAGGACCGACAGGCAAGCCAAAAACATTCAGTACTTC.

Comment on this clone: The same CDR3 arises from other DNA sequences in this sample as well. J is TRBJ1-1 and V is TRBV5-1; TRBD1 agrees at 7 bases. Germline V CDR1 and CDR2: SGHRS, YFSETQ. V shed 4 bases and J 2 bases; nucleotides not matched to a gene: 8. There are 15 residues in the CDR3. CDR3 protein: CASSTRTGGNTEAFF. As DNA, the CDR3 is TGCGCCAGCAGCACCCGGACAGGAGGAAACACTGAAGCTTTCTTT.

The chain has TRBV11-2 and TRBJ1-2; TRBD1 matches at 8 bases. Germline V gene sequence: CDR1 SGHAT, CDR2 FQNNGV. Germline trimming cut 4 bases from V and 0 bases from J; bases unmatched to any gene: 4. The CDR3 sequence is 15 residues long. The CDR3 nucleotides are TGTGCCAGCAGCTACTCGACAGGGGCTAACTATGGCTACACCTTC. It specifies CASSYSTGANYGYTF.

On this clone itself: This specimen includes other DNA sequences encoding the same CDR3. This chain links TRBV5-1 with TRBJ2-1, with no clear D. CDR1 and CDR2 from the germline V gene are SGHRS and YFSETQ. Trimming left V 2 bases short and J 0 bases short, with 9 bases between. This CDR3 spans 15 amino acids. The CDR3 nucleotides read TGCGCCAGCAGCTTTACAGACTCCTCCTACAATGAGCAGTTCTTC. Translation: CASSFTDSSYNEQFF.

The rearrangement uses TRBV28 and TRBJ2-7; 7 nucleotides line up with TRBD2. This CDR3 spans 18 amino acids. The V and J ends lost 5 bases and 6 bases, in that order; junction bases with no gene match: 22. CDR1 and CDR2 (germline): MDHEN, SYDVKM. For the CDR3, the DNA is TGTGCCAGCAGTGGGGAGTCTCTTGGACTAGGGAGCTCTGGCGAGCAGTACTTC. This translates into CASSGESLGLGSSGEQYF.

CDR3 sequence: CASSINRDGGETQYF. CDR3 nucleotides: TGTGCCAGCAGTATAAACCGGGACGGGGGGGAGACCCAGTACTTC. The V call is TRBV6-6, the J call TRBJ2-5; TRBD2 aligns across 7 bases. The CDR3 sequence is 15 residues long. From germline, CDR1 is MNHNY and CDR2 SVGAGI (reference sequence). V lost 5 bases to trimming and J lost 5 bases; unmatched junction nucleotides: 11.

J is TRBJ2-7 and V is TRBV11-2, with D possibly matching TRBD2 (6 bases). V was pared by 5 bases and J by 6 bases, with 14 bases between. Germline CDR1 SGHAT, CDR2 FQNNGV. The CDR3 covers 13 residues. CDR3 amino acids: CASSSSAGGEQYF. The CDR3 DNA sequence: TGTGCCAGCAGCAGTTCCGCCGGGGGCGAGCAGTACTTC.

V usage is TRBV28 and J usage is TRBJ2-1, with TRBD2 matching 14 bases. The germline V gene encodes CDR1 MDHEN and CDR2 SYDVKM. Trimming took 5 bases from V and 8 from J; bases not matched to a gene: 5. CDR3 length: 15 amino acids. CDR3 bases: TGTGCCAGCAGTACGGGACTAGCGGGAGTCCATGAGCAGTTCTTC. It specifies CASSTGLAGVHEQFF.

The chain links TRBV5-1 to TRBJ2-5, with D tentatively TRBD1 or TRBD2 (6 bases each). The CDR3 runs to 15 residues. V lost 0 bases to trimming and J lost 3 bases, with 12 bases between them. Germline CDR1 is SGHRS and CDR2 is YFSETQ. The CDR3 coding sequence is TGCGCCAGCAGCTTGGGGGGGGCCCCTAAAGAGACCCAGTACTTC. Translating it yields CASSLGGAPKETQYF.

The gene calls are TRBV7-2 and TRBJ2-7; D remains ambiguous. The CDR3 runs to 12 residues. Trimming removed 1 base from V and 9 bases from J, with 10 bases in between. Germline CDR1 reads SGHTA; CDR2 reads FQGNSA. The CDR3 loop is CASSLVGIGQYF. In nucleotides, the CDR3 is TGTGCCAGCAGCTTAGTGGGAATTGGGCAGTACTTC.

This clone was seen only once. V gene TRBV28 combines with J gene TRBJ2-7, with TRBD2 matching over 13 bases. The J segment lost 4 bases and the V segment lost 5 bases, leaving 11 bases of the junction unmatched. Germline CDR1 is MDHEN and CDR2 is SYDVKM. The CDR3 spans 17 residues. The CDR3 coding sequence is TGTGCCAGCAGTCCACTGGGACTAGCGGGATCCGTTTACGAGCAGTACTTC. Its protein is CASSPLGLAGSVYEQYF.

The chain recombines TRBV7-2 with TRBJ2-5; 7 bases align to TRBD1. The CDR3 totals 13 residues. Germline CDR1 reads SGHTA; CDR2 reads FQGNSA. Losses at the gene ends were 5 bases for V and 4 bases for J; bases not matched to a gene: 4. For the CDR3, the DNA is TGTGCCAGCAGCCGGGGACAGTCAGAGACCCAGTACTTC. It yields the protein CASSRGQSETQYF. The whole variable domain, remainder taken from reference TRBV7-2 and TRBJ2-5, is GAGVSQSPSNKVTEKGKDVELRCDPISGHTALYWYRQSLGQGLEFLIYFQGNSAPDKSGLPSDRFSAERTGGSVSTLTIQRTQQEDSAVYLCASSRGQSETQYFGPGTRLLVL.

The chain has TRBV2 and TRBJ2-5; 14 bases are a match to TRBD2. There are 15 residues in the CDR3. In germline, CDR1 is SNHLY, CDR2 FYNNEI. V lost 6 bases and J lost 5; bases outside the gene matches: 5. The CDR3, as DNA: TGTGCCAGCAGAGGGGGACTAGCGGGAGATGAGACCCAGTACTTC. This gives the protein CASRGGLAGDETQYF.

CDR3 amino acids: CAISDGGDQETQYF. The CDR3 DNA reads TGTGCCATCAGTGATGGCGGAGATCAAGAGACCCAGTACTTC. The chain employs TRBV10-3 and TRBJ2-5; no reliable D call. This CDR3 has 14 residues. Germline CDR1 ENHRY, CDR2 SYGVKD. V lost 3 bases, J lost 2 bases, and 10 bases lay in between.

The J gene is TRBJ2-1, the V gene TRBV6-5; maybe TRBD1 (6 bases). Trimming shortened V by 2 bases and J by 2 bases, and 7 bases separated the two germline ends. CDR3 length: 14 residues. The germline V gene has CDR1 MNHEY and CDR2 SVGAGI. This CDR3 is CASSYGDTYNEQFF. The CDR3 DNA follows: TGTGCCAGCAGTTACGGGGACACCTACAATGAGCAGTTCTTC.

V gene TRBV11-3 combines with J gene TRBJ2-7; the match to TRBD1 covers 9 bases. The CDR3 extends over 14 amino acids. Trimming at V came to 2 bases and at J to 5 bases, leaving 4 bases not matched to a gene. The germline gives CDR1 SGHNT, CDR2 YENEEA. The CDR3 nucleotides are TGTGCCAGCAGCTTAAACAGGGGGCAACACGAGCAGTACTTC. Translation: CASSLNRGQHEQYF.